This T cell receptor (beta chain) was captured by sequencing in a study of cytomegalovirus exposure and HLA in healthy donors. Study in general: Of the donors genotyped, approximately 430 in all, about 80% fell in the Caucasian-associated ancestry cluster. Study conclusions and caveats: CMV serostatus was the only recorded immune exposure for donors. A later analysis showed TCR association rates differing by HLA locus, peaking at DRB1 and lowest at HLA-C.

A multiplex PCR was run with 60 Vbeta primers and 13 Jbeta primers. Profiling relied on immunoSEQ multiplex PCR, and the TCRdb table lists in-frame clones only, not all of them. The sample records about 160,000 clones, roughly two thirds being singletons. The V gene lost 7 bases and the J gene lost 4 bases, with 13 bases spanning the gap. Germline values: CDR1 SEHNR, CDR2 FQNEAQ (reference sequence). The CDR3 consists of 13 residues. As regards this clone: What it binds is unknown.

The origin of this receptor is a woman aged 25 to 39 in good health and CMV-seronegative. This sequence joins TRBV7-9 and TRBJ1-1; D uncertain. The sequenced material came from PBMCs. The chain's CDR3 is CASKPAGATEAFF. As DNA, the CDR3 is TGTGCCAGCAAACCAGCGGGAGCCACTGAAGCTTTCTTT.